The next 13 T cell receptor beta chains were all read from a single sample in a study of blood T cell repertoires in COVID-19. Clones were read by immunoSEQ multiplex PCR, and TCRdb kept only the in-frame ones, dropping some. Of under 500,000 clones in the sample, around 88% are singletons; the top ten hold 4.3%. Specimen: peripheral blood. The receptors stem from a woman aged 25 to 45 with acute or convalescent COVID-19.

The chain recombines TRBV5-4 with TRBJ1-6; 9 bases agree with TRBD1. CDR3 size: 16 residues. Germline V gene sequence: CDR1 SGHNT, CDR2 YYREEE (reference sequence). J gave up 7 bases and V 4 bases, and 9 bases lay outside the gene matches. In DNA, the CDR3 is TGTGCCAGCAGCCAACCGGGACAGGGAGAGAATTCACCCCTCCACTTT. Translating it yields CASSQPGQGENSPLHF.

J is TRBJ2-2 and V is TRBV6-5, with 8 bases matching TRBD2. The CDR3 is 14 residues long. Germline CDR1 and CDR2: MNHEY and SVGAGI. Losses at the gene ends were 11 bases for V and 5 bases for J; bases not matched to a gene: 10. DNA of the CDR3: TGTGCCTCCAATCGGCGGGGGGCGACCGGGGAGCTGTTTTTT. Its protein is CASNRRGATGELFF.

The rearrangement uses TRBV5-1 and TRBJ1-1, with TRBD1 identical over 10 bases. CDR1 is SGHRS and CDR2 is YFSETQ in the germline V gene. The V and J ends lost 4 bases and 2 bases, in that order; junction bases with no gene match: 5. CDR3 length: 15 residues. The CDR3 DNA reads TGCGCCAGCAGCCAAAGGACAGGGGGAAACACTGAAGCTTTCTTT. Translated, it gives CASSQRTGGNTEAFF. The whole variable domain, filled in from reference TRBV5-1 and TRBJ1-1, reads KAGVTQTPRYLIKTRGQQVTLSCSPISGHRSVSWYQQTPGQGLQFLFEYFSETQRNKGNFPGRFSGRQFSNSRSEMNVSTLELGDSALYLCASSQRTGGNTEAFFGQGTRLTVV.

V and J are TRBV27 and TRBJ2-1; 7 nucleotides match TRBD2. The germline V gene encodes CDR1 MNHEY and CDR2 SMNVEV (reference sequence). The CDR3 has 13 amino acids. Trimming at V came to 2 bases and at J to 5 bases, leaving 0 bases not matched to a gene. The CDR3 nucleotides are TGTGCCAGCAGTTTACTAGCGGACAATGAGCAGTTCTTC. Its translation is CASSLLADNEQFF.

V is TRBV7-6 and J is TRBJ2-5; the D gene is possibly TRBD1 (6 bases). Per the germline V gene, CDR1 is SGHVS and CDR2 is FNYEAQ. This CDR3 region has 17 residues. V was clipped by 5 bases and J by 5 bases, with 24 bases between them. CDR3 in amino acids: CASSHPYLRGSGETQYF. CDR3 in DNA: TGTGCCAGCAGCCACCCGTACCTCAGGGGCTCGGGGGAGACCCAGTACTTC.

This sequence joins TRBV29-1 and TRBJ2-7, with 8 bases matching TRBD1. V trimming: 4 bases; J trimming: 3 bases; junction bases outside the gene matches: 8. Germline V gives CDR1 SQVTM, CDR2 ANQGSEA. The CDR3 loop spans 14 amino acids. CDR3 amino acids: CSVGQGAFYYEQYF. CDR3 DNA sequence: TGCAGCGTTGGGCAGGGGGCATTCTACTACGAGCAGTACTTC.

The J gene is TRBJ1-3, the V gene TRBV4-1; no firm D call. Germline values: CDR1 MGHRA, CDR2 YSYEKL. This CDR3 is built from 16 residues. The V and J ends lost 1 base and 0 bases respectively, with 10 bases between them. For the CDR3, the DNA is TGCGCCAGCAGCCAAGTTCAAGTGAGCTCTGGAAACACCATATATTTT. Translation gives CASSQVQVSSGNTIYF.

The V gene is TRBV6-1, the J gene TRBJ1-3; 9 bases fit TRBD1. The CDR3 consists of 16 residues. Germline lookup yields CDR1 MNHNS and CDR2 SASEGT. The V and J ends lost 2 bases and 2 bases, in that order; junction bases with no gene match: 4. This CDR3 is CASSEPGQGAGNTIYF. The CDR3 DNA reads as TGTGCCAGCAGTGAACCGGGACAGGGTGCTGGAAACACCATATATTTT.

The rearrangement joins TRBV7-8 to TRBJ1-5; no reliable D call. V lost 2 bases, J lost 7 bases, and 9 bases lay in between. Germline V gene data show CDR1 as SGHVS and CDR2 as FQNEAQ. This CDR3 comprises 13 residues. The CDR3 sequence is CASSLYTRQPQHF. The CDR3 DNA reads TGTGCCAGCAGCTTATATACCCGGCAGCCCCAGCATTTT.

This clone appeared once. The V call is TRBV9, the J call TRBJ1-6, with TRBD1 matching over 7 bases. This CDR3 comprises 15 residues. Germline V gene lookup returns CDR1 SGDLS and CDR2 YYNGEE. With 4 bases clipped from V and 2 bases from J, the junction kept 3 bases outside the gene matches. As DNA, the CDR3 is TGTGCCAGCAGCCCGGGGACAGCCTATAATTCACCCCTCCACTTT. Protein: CASSPGTAYNSPLHF.

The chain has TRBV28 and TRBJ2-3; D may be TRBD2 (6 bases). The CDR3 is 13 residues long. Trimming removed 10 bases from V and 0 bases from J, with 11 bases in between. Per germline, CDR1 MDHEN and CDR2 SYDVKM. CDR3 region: CATSSGSTDTQYF. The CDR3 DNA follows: TGTGCCACCTCAAGCGGGAGCACAGATACGCAGTATTTT.

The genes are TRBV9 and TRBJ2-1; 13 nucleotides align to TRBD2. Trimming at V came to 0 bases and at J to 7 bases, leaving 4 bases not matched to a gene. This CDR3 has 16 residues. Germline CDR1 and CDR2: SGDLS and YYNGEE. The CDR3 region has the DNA TGTGCCAGCAGCGTAGCTACTAGCGGGGGGGGAAATGAGCAGTTCTTC. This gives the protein CASSVATSGGGNEQFF.

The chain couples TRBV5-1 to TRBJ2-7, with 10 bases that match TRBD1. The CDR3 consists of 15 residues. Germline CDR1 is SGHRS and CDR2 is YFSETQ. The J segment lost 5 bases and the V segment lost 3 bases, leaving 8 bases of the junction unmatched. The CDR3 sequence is CASSSPWDRGNEQYF. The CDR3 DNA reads TGCGCCAGCAGCTCGCCATGGGACAGGGGCAACGAGCAGTACTTC.